Detailed here is one TCR beta chain. This clone was seen a single time. It lacks a known antigen. No much larger clone is present one base from it, and per-base qualities are unavailable. Germline trimming amounts to 2 bases on V and 6 bases on J, with 8 as the count of junction bases outside the gene matches. The CDR3 sequence holds 14 residues, the cysteine and phenylalanine included. Only CDR3 DNA remains: 42 bases, in frame from the first base. CDR1 and CDR2 are drawn from the germline V gene (reference sequence): GTSNPN, SVGIG. This sample is part of a study of cytomegalovirus exposure and HLA in healthy donors (TCRdb year 2017). As for the study more broadly: According to an earlier analysis of 587 of the donors, about 179 million T cells yielded some 120 million unique TCR beta sequences and 276 Gb of sequence data. Among 398 genotyped donors of the cohort, an average of approximately 240,000 unique TCR beta nucleotide sequences were sequenced per donor, approximately 20% of them non-productive. In a later analysis, previously published TCR beta repertoires from some 640 donors were re-analyzed and high-resolution HLA genotyping was added so that TCR occurrence patterns could be studied. Besides the first cohort of roughly 640 subjects, a separate validation cohort made up of roughly 120 different subjects was used. The later analysis used no new phenotypic data to find candidate immune exposures, relying instead on TCR beta sequences and their occurrence across donors. Donor age, sex, ethnicity and CMV serostatus were collected together with the repertoire data. To decide whether each TCR beta V gene segment behaved as functional or pseudogenic, an earlier analysis of some 540 of the donors relied on high-throughput TCR beta sequencing. All discovery cohort repertoires had been generated using a single sequencing platform. The genetic ancestry cluster associated with self-reported Caucasian donors included around 76% of the 300 to 450 genotyped donors. About 5 DR-DQ haplotypes were handled as single units for association and clustering, since linkage in the cohort was strong. The study combined high-throughput TCR immunosequencing, statistical association of individual TCRs with disease status, and machine learning to predict cytomegalovirus infection status. The number of typed donors differed by locus: roughly 620-630 for A, B, C, DRB1 and DQB1; some 500 for DQA1; around 610 for DPA1; and 400 to 480 for DPB1. Class I and class II HLA loci were covered by the typing at four-digit resolution. An early release covering 500 to 750 HLA-typed donors comprised about 300 gigabases of sequencing data and 85 million or so unique TCR sequences. The study was designed to test whether signatures of past pathogen exposure could be identified by cataloging public T cell receptors. A later genetic analysis took genome-wide SNP genotypes for about 55% of the roughly 670 donors and used that subset as a discovery cohort. The T cell repertoires of some 670 subjects were profiled by immunosequencing and related to cytomegalovirus serostatus.

The cohort was made up of roughly 670 healthy bone marrow donors. Cohort members were all nominally healthy when sampled, although unrecorded immune exposures were likely present. The donor was CMV seronegative and belonged to the group of over 350 seronegative cohort members. Every donor gave a peripheral blood sample, and the peripheral blood mononuclear cells from that sample were used for TCR beta sequencing. The Qiagen DNeasy Blood Extraction Kit was used to extract genomic DNA from the blood cell samples. Results and caveats for the whole study, not just this receptor: In a later analysis, several top co-occurrence clusters were reported to appear linked to parvovirus B19, influenza, CMV and Epstein-Barr virus. In vitro tests confirmed that three of the cytomegalovirus-associated TCR beta chains recognize cytomegalovirus antigens. Some IMGT-functional V segments, including TRBV6-2 and TRBV6-3, could not be distinguished by the 87-base-pair reads and were therefore excluded. Most TCR sequences were seen in very few donors, while some public TCRs were found in many individuals. According to the authors, the approach could potentially be generalized to other disease states and immunological phenotypes. When HLA alleles, especially DR and DQ, strongly co-occurred, TCR associations were difficult to assign to individual alleles. Correlated functional status among segregating V segments might be attributable to linkage disequilibrium, but an unknown experimental factor could not be ruled out. Only TCR beta chains were sequenced in this cohort, and the absence of alpha or paired-chain data limited detectable features. In a later analysis, the rate of TCR association differed among HLA loci, with DRB1 alleles having the most associated TCRs and HLA-C alleles having the fewest. A later genetic analysis reported fewer N-insertions in productive TCRs among donors in an Asian-associated ancestry cluster than the approximately 670-donor mean. Sequencing depth was assumed to be roughly uniform across donors in the presence/absence analyses, though that assumption may not hold. Most CMV-associated TCR beta chains appeared to be HLA-restricted in a later analysis, and the HLA associations seemed to be driven largely by CMV exposure. Because HLA typing was missing for some donors at each locus, association tests included only the typed subset. A further reported finding was that TCR beta sequences accurately predicted the HLA-A and HLA-B alleles for most subjects in the first cohort. The earlier analysis of some 540 of the donors excluded fewer than 20 rarely observed V segments, including chromosome 9 orphons, because counts were too low. A later analysis found that HLA-associated TCR beta chains were more clonally expanded and had lower generation probabilities than equally common non-associated chains. In an earlier analysis of 587 of the donors, most TCR beta V segments were observed in productive rearrangements about 90% or about 30% of the time, broadly matching IMGT annotations. A cluster of highly shared sequence variants was judged likely to represent a technical artifact of the sequencing pipeline. The classifier was reported to diagnose cytomegalovirus status with high specificity and sensitivity in both the original cohort and the validation cohort. V-gene and J-gene trimming of TCR beta chains was associated with a missense DCLRE1C variant in a later genetic analysis, and the association was replicated in an independent cohort. The study gave a list of 150 to 200 TCR beta chains associated with cytomegalovirus. Immune exposure information for the cohort was limited to CMV serostatus. Specific HLA alleles were associated with 15,000 to 20,000 TCR beta sequences at a false discovery rate of 0.05 in a later analysis.

The library was made by the immunoSEQ multiplex PCR assay. The multiplex PCR relied on a mix of 60 forward primers for TCR Vbeta segments and 13 reverse primers for TCR Jbeta segments. A multiplex PCR assay on genomic DNA amplified the CDR3 region of rearranged TCR beta genes. On the Illumina HiSeq System, the amplified TCR beta libraries were sequenced as 87-base-pair reads. As for the authors' bioinformatics: In a later analysis, tens of millions of unique TCR beta chains were counted across the 500 to 850 repertoires, and roughly 10 million of these chains were shared by at least two donors. Raw reads were error-corrected and collapsed into unique sequences with a nearest-neighbor algorithm that merged closely related sequences to remove PCR and sequencing errors. V, D and J gene segments were assigned by aligning CDR3 sequences to IMGT reference sequences. For a sequence to be retained, a match of at least six nucleotides to both a V gene segment and a J gene segment was required. A rearrangement was called productive if the CDR3 had no stop codons and remained in frame with V and J, and every other rearrangement was called non-productive. Following IMGT convention, CDR3 was defined as the stretch from the second conserved V-encoded cysteine up to the conserved J-encoded phenylalanine. The earlier analysis of roughly 590 of the donors excluded sequences that lacked an unambiguous match to a single V gene segment. An earlier analysis of approximately 590 of the donors called V segments functional above 56.7% productive rearrangements and segregating when the between-donor standard deviation exceeded 5%. A statistical classification framework was built for diagnosing cytomegalovirus status from the catalog of TCR beta chain sequences. A later analysis assigned V and J genes by comparing TCR nucleotide sequences with IMGT/GENE-DB human TR gene sequences. A later analysis assigned CDR3 sequences and most-parsimonious VDJ recombination scenarios with the TCRdist pipeline. In a later analysis, each TCR beta chain was defined by its CDR3 amino acid sequence together with its V-gene family, and reads lacking a unique V-gene family were excluded. In a later analysis, approximately 640 highly shared, low-generation-probability nucleotide sequences were removed to address suspected cross-contamination and a sequencing artifact. In a later analysis, a clonal expansion index was calculated for each public chain from normalized within-repertoire ranks of inferred template counts. A later analysis computed generation probabilities with a VDJ recombination model fitted to out-of-frame rearrangements, and checked the results against IGoR. In a later analysis, TCR-TCR, TCR-HLA and TCR-CMV co-occurrence was scored with hypergeometric tests, and a repertoire-size bias correction was applied to TCR pairs. False discovery rates were estimated in a later analysis by permuting HLA or CMV assignments 20 times. A later analysis grouped co-occurring TCRs with DBSCAN, adding TCRdist sequence similarity when clustering within HLA-allele-positive subsets. Repertoires with fewer than 30,000 or more than 120,000 public chains, plus five repertoires with anomalous nucleotide sharing, were excluded from co-occurrence clustering. This is the immuneACCESS table as TCRdb keeps it, with only in-frame sequences that have V and J called. A part of the clones is gone; compared with another copy, unresolved V genes explain less than half, and the rest is unexplained. D and trimming come from the DNA, and the V and J calls and clone size come from that table. The sample includes roughly 100,000 clones, with roughly 80% observed a single time. Jointly, the top ten make up approximately 1.5% of the sample.

Sequenced input: PBMCs. The V and J segments used are TRBV30 and TRBJ1-1; the central 8 bases match TRBD1. The sequence derives from a man aged 50 or older in good health and CMV-seronegative. The CDR3 corresponds to CAWSSETGVAEAFF. The nucleotide sequence reads as follows: TGTGCCTGGAGTTCTGAGACAGGGGTCGCTGAAGCTTTCTTT.